This T cell receptor (beta chain) was captured in a study of siplizumab effects on memory and regulatory T cells. Study results and caveats: Only a minority of proliferating CD4+ or CD8+ clones had an assignable naive or memory phenotype, with roughly 75-96% lacking one. Naive T cells looked more diverse than memory cells and looked like major alloresponse contributors. Siplizumab led to significantly less abundant alloreactive sequences that could be traced back to unstimulated CD4+ memory cells.

The table came from immunoSEQ multiplex PCR; TCRdb's copy has only in-frame clones and leaves some out. The sample has around 100,000 clones, 94% seen once. Germline lookup yields CDR1 SNHLY and CDR2 FYNNEI. The CDR3 is 17 amino acids. The V segment lost 4 bases and the J segment 4 bases; nucleotides outside the gene matches: 9. Note on this clone: Its antigen is unknown.

The receptor was isolated from a human donor in good health. The sample taken for sequencing was non-Treg CD4+ T cells sorted from blood. This chain connects TRBV2 to TRBJ2-6; 8 bases align to TRBD2. The CDR3 DNA sequence: TGTGCCAGCAGTGCTACTACCAGCGGGGGAGGGGCCAACGTCCTGACTTTC. Translating gives CASSATTSGGGANVLTF. The variable domain in full, completed from reference TRBV2 and TRBJ2-6, reads EPEVTQTPSHQVTQMGQEVILRCVPISNHLYFYWYRQILGQKVEFLVSFYNNEISEKSEIFDDQFSVERPDGSNFTLKIRSTKLEDSAMYFCASSATTSGGGANVLTFGAGSRLTVL.